The 25 T cell receptor beta chains below all came from one sample that was sequenced in a study of T-cell memory formation after mild COVID-19. TCRdb redid the calling of the 5' RACE reads with MiXCR, one entry per CDR3 protein. The repertoire has a few hundred thousand distinct CDR3 sequences, around 30% of them found once; the top ten carry less than 15%. Sequences were obtained from PBMCs or a T cell subset sorted from them (not recorded which). Receptor source: an adult woman who had mild COVID-19 (a few samples of this study predate the infection). Cell type and time point are not known.

This clonotype occurred a few times. This chain links TRBV4-1 with TRBJ2-3, with TRBD2 as a possible D gene (7 bases). Trimming shortened V by 0 bases and J by 3 bases, and 13 bases separated the two germline ends. Germline CDR1 is MGHRA and CDR2 is YSYEKL. This CDR3 has 16 amino acids. CDR3 sequence: CASSQEGGGPTDTQYF. Here the CDR3 DNA reads TGCGCCAGCAGCCAAGAGGGAGGGGGGCCTACAGATACGCAGTATTTT.

CDR3 sequence (DNA): TGTGCCAGCAGCTTCCCCGGGACCAACTATGGCTACACCTTC. Translated: CASSFPGTNYGYTF. The J gene is TRBJ1-2, the V gene TRBV7-9; TRBD1 is a possible D gene (5 bases). Germline loops: CDR1 SEHNR, CDR2 FQNEAQ (reference sequence). Trimming stripped 3 bases from V and 2 bases from J, with 10 bases between. The length of the CDR3 is 14 residues.

This chain links TRBV4-1 with TRBJ2-5; 7 positions agree with TRBD2. CDR3 length equals 16 residues. CDR1 and CDR2 (germline): MGHRA, YSYEKL. The J segment lost 4 bases and the V segment lost 4 bases, leaving 12 bases of the junction unmatched. The CDR3: CASSLSSGAVLETQYF. CDR3 DNA: TGCGCCAGCAGCCTTTCCAGCGGGGCAGTACTAGAGACCCAGTACTTC.

The chain carries TRBV20-1 and TRBJ1-6; D possibly corresponds to TRBD1 (6 bases). This CDR3 spans 17 amino acids. Trimming took off 0 bases at V and 8 bases at J, with 20 bases between the two ends. Germline V lookup: CDR1 DFQATT, CDR2 SNEGSKA (reference sequence). Here the CDR3 DNA reads TGCAGTGCTAGAGATCTGGGGGACAAGGGCGATCATTCACCCCTCCACTTT. Amino acid sequence: CSARDLGDKGDHSPLHF.

This clonotype occurred a few times. The chain uses TRBV30 and TRBJ1-1; D is undetermined. Germline values: CDR1 GTSNPN, CDR2 SVGIG (reference sequence). This CDR3 comprises 15 residues. V was trimmed by 3 bases and J by 1 base, leaving 15 bases between them. CDR3 sequence (DNA): TGTGCCTGGAGACGAGACATTCGCAGGAACACTGAAGCTTTCTTT. It codes for CAWRRDIRRNTEAFF.

As DNA, the CDR3 is TGTGCCAGCAAGGGACAGGGAGGAAGTGGAGGCACTGAAGCTTTCTTT. Its protein is CASKGQGGSGGTEAFF. V gene TRBV9 combines with J gene TRBJ1-1; 9 positions agree with TRBD1. There are 16 residues in the CDR3. Germline V gene lookup returns CDR1 SGDLS and CDR2 YYNGEE. The V and J ends lost 6 bases and 4 bases, in that order; junction bases with no gene match: 13.

This clonotype was counted ten times or more. V usage is TRBV12-3 or TRBV12-4 and J usage is TRBJ1-1; D is unresolved. The V gene lost 10 bases and the J gene lost 0 bases, with 15 bases spanning the gap. The CDR3 length is 14 residues. The CDR3, as DNA: TGTGCCACTGGGATCGGGCGGATGAACACTGAAGCTTTCTTT. As protein: CATGIGRMNTEAFF.

The chain combines TRBV7-9 with TRBJ2-3, with 8 positions matching TRBD2. Germline CDR1 SEHNR, CDR2 FQNEAQ (reference sequence). Germline trimming cut 10 bases from V and 0 bases from J; bases unmatched to any gene: 3. The CDR3 extends over 13 amino acids. The CDR3 DNA reads TGTGCCACCCAGCGGGGGAGCACAGATACGCAGTATTTT. As protein: CATQRGSTDTQYF.

The genes are TRBV10-3 and TRBJ2-7, with D tentatively TRBD1 (5 bases). Trimming shortened V by 2 bases and J by 6 bases, and 17 bases separated the two germline ends. The length of the CDR3 is 15 residues. Germline V gene sequence: CDR1 ENHRY, CDR2 SYGVKD. This CDR3 reads CAISERAGRALEQYF. The CDR3 DNA reads TGTGCCATCAGTGAGAGGGCCGGCAGGGCTCTCGAGCAGTACTTC.

The CDR3 spells CASSSTFGGATEAFF. The DNA of the CDR3 is TGTGCCAGCAGCTCGACTTTCGGGGGGGCAACTGAAGCTTTCTTT. The chain couples TRBV7-3 to TRBJ1-1, with TRBD1 as a possible D gene (6 bases). The V end lost 4 bases, the J end lost 5 bases, and 17 bases lay between the germline ends. From germline, CDR1 is SGHTA and CDR2 FQGTGA. The CDR3 has 15 residues.

The chain carries TRBV18 and TRBJ1-5; weak D call: TRBD1 (5 bases). V lost 3 bases and J lost 6, with 21 bases in between. Germline CDR1 KGHSH, CDR2 LQKENI. The CDR3 is 17 residues long. Written as DNA, the CDR3 is TGTGCCAGCTCACCCTACGAGGGGCCGGTCGGGGGTCAGCCCCAGCATTTT. Translated: CASSPYEGPVGGQPQHF.

In its sample, this clonotype was seen many times. V is TRBV20-1 and J is TRBJ2-7, with D unresolved. The ends were cut back, 5 bases at V and 4 bases at J, with 12 bases in the middle. CDR3 length equals 12 residues. The germline CDR1 and CDR2 sequences are DFQATT and SNEGSKA (reference sequence). The CDR3 spells CSAPWVGYEQYF. The CDR3 coding sequence is TGCAGTGCTCCCTGGGTTGGGTACGAGCAGTACTTC.

This clonotype has just a few counts. The genes are TRBV7-3 and TRBJ2-2, with a tentative D call TRBD2 (5 bases). The CDR3 loop spans 12 amino acids. The V and J ends lost 5 bases and 8 bases respectively, with 9 bases between them. Germline values: CDR1 SGHTA, CDR2 FQGTGA. The CDR3 nucleotides read TGTGCCAGCAGCCCCACTAGGGGGGAGCTGTTTTTT. Translated, it gives CASSPTRGELFF.

The gene calls are TRBV9 and TRBJ2-1; 12 bases match TRBD1. V gave up 3 bases and J gave up 7 bases; unmatched junction bases: 14. Germline-derived CDR1 and CDR2 are SGDLS and YYNGEE. This CDR3 region has 18 residues. The CDR3 coding sequence is TGTGCCAGCAGCGCAAAATCCCGGGACAGGGGGCCCCTTAATGAGCAGTTCTTC. Protein: CASSAKSRDRGPLNEQFF.

The chain couples TRBV7-6 to TRBJ2-1; TRBD2 matches at 10 bases. This CDR3 comprises 17 residues. V shed 5 bases and J 5 bases; nucleotides not matched to a gene: 12. Per germline, CDR1 SGHVS and CDR2 FNYEAQ. The CDR3 here is CASSLPSGSGGDNEQFF. The CDR3, as DNA: TGTGCCAGCAGCCTACCTAGCGGGAGTGGAGGGGACAATGAGCAGTTCTTC.

This clonotype turned up a few times. V gene TRBV29-1 combines with J gene TRBJ2-7, with 7 bases that match TRBD1. CDR3 size: 12 residues. Trimming at V came to 4 bases and at J to 2 bases, leaving 2 bases not matched to a gene. CDR1 is SQVTM and CDR2 is ANQGSEA in the germline V gene. This CDR3 is CSVGQGAYEQYF. DNA of the CDR3: TGCAGCGTTGGGCAGGGGGCCTACGAGCAGTACTTC.

V and J are TRBV24-1 and TRBJ2-1; 7 bases align to TRBD1. The length of the CDR3 is 16 residues. CDR1 is KGHDR, CDR2 SFDVKD, per germline. The ends lost 3 bases at V and 7 bases at J; junction bases unmatched: 11. The CDR3 here is CATSDTRTGARNEQFF. The CDR3 nucleotides are TGTGCCACCAGTGATACGAGGACAGGAGCGAGGAATGAGCAGTTCTTC.

This chain links TRBV29-1 with TRBJ2-1; no firm D call. Trimming stripped 0 bases from V and 6 bases from J, with 21 bases between. This CDR3 is 17 amino acids long. CDR1 and CDR2 from the germline V gene are SQVTM and ANQGSEA. CDR3 DNA sequence: TGCAGCGTTGAAGATCTTTTGTCGGCTAGTCGCAGCAATGAGCAGTTCTTC. Encoded protein: CSVEDLLSASRSNEQFF.

J is TRBJ2-1 and V is TRBV5-1, with 8 bases aligning to TRBD2. Germline V gives CDR1 SGHRS, CDR2 YFSETQ. This CDR3 region has 16 residues. The V gene end was trimmed by 3 bases and the J gene end by 4 bases; junction bases not matched to a gene: 9. The CDR3 loop reads CASSWARTSLYNEQFF. CDR3 coding DNA: TGCGCCAGCAGCTGGGCCAGGACTAGCCTTTACAATGAGCAGTTCTTC.

The V gene is TRBV3-1, the J gene TRBJ2-2, with 9 positions matching TRBD2. This CDR3 comprises 16 residues. V dropped 1 base and J dropped 6; count of bases not matched to a gene: 6. Germline lookup yields CDR1 LGHDT and CDR2 YNNKEL (reference sequence). The CDR3 loop is CASSQVAGEPPGELFF. DNA for the CDR3: TGTGCCAGCAGCCAAGTAGCGGGAGAACCCCCCGGGGAGCTGTTTTTT.

The chain links TRBV7-9 to TRBJ1-2; no clear D gene. V was shortened by 1 base and J by 6 bases, with 12 bases between the two germline ends. Per germline, CDR1 SEHNR and CDR2 FQNEAQ (reference sequence). The CDR3 contains 14 residues. CDR3 residues: CASSLEAGSNGYTF. Written as DNA, the CDR3 is TGTGCCAGCAGCTTAGAAGCGGGCTCTAATGGCTACACCTTC.

This clonotype was seen just once. This chain links TRBV29-1 with TRBJ1-2; 8 bases agree with TRBD1. CDR1 is SQVTM, CDR2 ANQGSEA, per germline. The V and J ends lost 6 bases and 5 bases, in that order; junction bases with no gene match: 8. The CDR3 consists of 13 residues. CDR3 DNA sequence: TGCAGCGTCGAAAGCGGACAGGGATATGGCTACACCTTC. This translates into CSVESGQGYGYTF.

The J gene is TRBJ1-6, the V gene TRBV7-6; a possible D gene is TRBD1 (5 bases). The CDR3 spans 15 residues. Germline loops: CDR1 SGHVS, CDR2 FNYEAQ. Trimming stripped 3 bases from V and 4 bases from J, with 10 bases between. CDR3 sequence reads: CASSLARDYNSPLHF. In DNA, the CDR3 is TGTGCCAGCAGCTTGGCCAGGGATTATAATTCACCCCTCCACTTT.

On this clonotype itself: Given a much more abundant clone one base away, this may be a read error. The rearrangement links TRBV11-2 to TRBJ2-5, with TRBD1 identical over 7 bases. The CDR3 consists of 14 residues. In germline, CDR1 is SGHAT, CDR2 FQNNGV. The trim removed 1 base at V and 3 bases at J, leaving 2 bases unmatched. CDR3 residues: CASSLVTGKETQYF. For the CDR3, the DNA is TGTGCCAGCAGCTTAGTGACAGGGAAAGAGACCCAGTACTTC. Full variable domain (outside the CDR3, taken from reference TRBV11-2 and TRBJ2-5): EAGVAQSPRYKIIEKRQSVAFWCNPISGHATLYWYQQILGQGPKLLIQFQNNGVVDDSQLPKDRFSAERLKGVDSTLKIQPAKLEDSAVYLCASSLVTGKETQYFGPGTRLLVL.

This chain connects TRBV12-5 to TRBJ1-1; D is unclear. Per germline, CDR1 LGHNT and CDR2 FRNRAP. The ends were cut back, 5 bases at V and 1 base at J, with 8 bases in the middle. The CDR3 has 13 residues. DNA for the CDR3: TGTGCTAGTGGTCCCGCCCCGAACACTGAAGCTTTCTTT. Amino acid sequence: CASGPAPNTEAFF.